The 31 T cell receptor beta chains below come from one sample, sequenced in a study of siplizumab effects on memory and regulatory T cells. Coculture of mixed lymphocyte reaction cells was performed at 37°C for approximately 6 days. Here immunoSEQ multiplex PCR was the method, and the copy in TCRdb shows in-frame clones only, minus some. The sample includes fewer than 20,000 clones, approximately 46% seen only once; the top ten take roughly 5%. Their antigen targets remain unknown. The sample taken for sequencing was CFSE-low (dividing) CD4+ T cells sorted from an allogeneic mixed lymphocyte reaction. The receptors here all came from a human donor in good health; the cells came from an allogeneic mixed lymphocyte reaction.

This clone was counted between two and nine times. This sequence joins TRBV6-5 and TRBJ2-2; TRBD1 is a possible D gene (6 bases). Germline loops: CDR1 MNHEY, CDR2 SVGAGI. Trimming shortened V by 9 bases and J by 6 bases, and 20 bases separated the two germline ends. The CDR3 is made up of 15 amino acids. CDR3 sequence: CARLQHREGAGELFF. In DNA form, the CDR3 reads TGTGCCAGACTGCAACACAGGGAAGGCGCCGGGGAGCTGTTTTTT.

V usage is TRBV11-2 and J usage is TRBJ1-3; D possibly corresponds to TRBD1 (6 bases). Looked up from germline, CDR1 is SGHAT and CDR2 is FQNNGV. The ends were cut back, 5 bases at V and 0 bases at J, with 14 bases in the middle. CDR3 length equals 16 residues. CDR3: CASSPRTASSGNTIYF. The CDR3 coding sequence is TGTGCCAGCAGCCCCCGGACAGCTAGCTCTGGAAACACCATATATTTT.

The V call is TRBV6-5, the J call TRBJ1-4; D is undetermined. The CDR3 is 14 residues long. V gave up 6 bases and J gave up 5 bases, with 13 bases separating them. Germline assignment: CDR1 MNHEY and CDR2 SVGAGI. Written as DNA, the CDR3 is TGTGCCAGCAGCCAAAGGGAGGAAAATGAAAAACTGTTTTTT. This sequence encodes CASSQREENEKLFF.

The rearrangement uses TRBV2 and TRBJ2-7, with 8 bases that match TRBD1. This CDR3 is 13 amino acids long. Germline CDR1 is SNHLY and CDR2 is FYNNEI. V lost 6 bases and J lost 6; bases outside the gene matches: 7. DNA for the CDR3: TGTGCCAGCAGCCAAGAAGGACAGGGCGAGCAGTACTTC. This translates into CASSQEGQGEQYF. Based on the CDR3 plus reference TRBV2 and TRBJ2-7, the full variable domain is EPEVTQTPSHQVTQMGQEVILRCVPISNHLYFYWYRQILGQKVEFLVSFYNNEISEKSEIFDDQFSVERPDGSNFTLKIRSTKLEDSAMYFCASSQEGQGEQYFGPGTRLTVT.

The CDR3 bases are TGTGCCAGCAGGAAGACTAGCGGGGGGGTTACAGATACGCAGTATTTT. Protein product: CASRKTSGGVTDTQYF. The chain couples TRBV2 to TRBJ2-3, with 14 bases identical to TRBD2. The CDR3 covers 16 residues. Germline loops: CDR1 SNHLY, CDR2 FYNNEI. V shed 6 bases and J 3 bases; nucleotides not matched to a gene: 5.

This clone was detected only a few times. The chain couples TRBV5-6 to TRBJ2-3; 7 bases are a match to TRBD1. Germline assignment: CDR1 SGHDT and CDR2 YYEEEE. V was pared by 1 base and J by 1 base, with 3 bases of the junction left unmatched. This CDR3 spans 15 amino acids. The CDR3 DNA sequence: TGTGCCAGCAGCTTGAGACAGGGAGGCACAGATACGCAGTATTTT. This encodes CASSLRQGGTDTQYF.

The chain recombines TRBV7-2 with TRBJ2-7; 8 bases fit TRBD1. The V segment lost 5 bases and the J segment 2 bases; nucleotides outside the gene matches: 8. Germline V gene sequence: CDR1 SGHTA, CDR2 FQGNSA. This CDR3 has 15 amino acids. Written as DNA, the CDR3 is TGTGCCAGCAGCAGCGGACAGGGCTTGACCTACGAGCAGTACTTC. Its translation: CASSSGQGLTYEQYF.

This clone was observed a few times. The CDR3 nucleotides are TGTGCCAGCAGCCAATCTTCCGGGACAGGGTACACCGGGGAGCTGTTTTTT. It codes for CASSQSSGTGYTGELFF. This chain joins TRBV7-2 and TRBJ2-2; 9 bases are a match to TRBD1. With V trimmed by 5 bases and J by 3 bases, 10 bases remained unmatched. This CDR3 is built from 17 residues. The germline gives CDR1 SGHTA, CDR2 FQGNSA.

This chain uses TRBV19 with TRBJ2-3; unclear D gene. The germline V gene has CDR1 LNHDA and CDR2 SQIVND (reference sequence). CDR3 size: 13 residues. The germline V and J ends were trimmed by 7 bases and 4 bases, with 12 bases remaining between them. CDR3 bases: TGTGCCAGTAAAGACGGCCCCCCAGATACGCAGTATTTT. It is translated as CASKDGPPDTQYF. The variable domain in full, completed from reference TRBV19 and TRBJ2-3, reads DGGITQSPKYLFRKEGQNVTLSCEQNLNHDAMYWYRQDPGQGLRLIYYSQIVNDFQKGDIAEGYSVSREKKESFPLTVTSAQKNPTAFYLCASKDGPPDTQYFGPGTRLTVL.

The V and J genes are TRBV5-4 and TRBJ2-5, with TRBD1 matching 9 bases. The junction had 5 bases not matched to a gene; V was cut back by 3 bases and J by 5 bases. Germline V lookup: CDR1 SGHNT, CDR2 YYREEE (reference sequence). This CDR3 region has 14 residues. CDR3 nucleotide sequence: TGTGCCAGCAGCTCCCAACAGGGGGCGGAGACCCAGTACTTC. Amino acid sequence: CASSSQQGAETQYF.

The gene calls are TRBV28 and TRBJ1-2, with D unresolved. V was cut by 4 bases and J by 6 bases, with 15 bases left in between. The germline V gene has CDR1 MDHEN and CDR2 SYDVKM. This CDR3 is built from 14 residues. CDR3 sequence (DNA): TGTGCCAGCAGTTCCCTCCCGGCCACGCATGGCTACACCTTC. Translating gives CASSSLPATHGYTF.

This clone has a handful of counts. This chain uses TRBV29-1 with TRBJ2-1; D is possibly TRBD1 (6 bases). Trimming took 7 bases from V and 1 from J, leaving 11 bases between them. CDR1 is SQVTM, CDR2 ANQGSEA, per germline. The CDR3 spans 13 residues. The chain's CDR3 is CSGRQDSYNEQFF. The CDR3 region has the DNA TGCAGCGGTAGACAGGATTCCTACAATGAGCAGTTCTTC.

The V and J genes are TRBV6-1 and TRBJ1-5, with D possibly being TRBD1 (5 bases). Trimming took 7 bases from V and 11 from J, leaving 18 bases between them. The germline V gene encodes CDR1 MNHNS and CDR2 SASEGT. This CDR3 comprises 13 residues. The CDR3 DNA is TGTGCCAGCACCTCCCCGGGGGGATTGTCCCAGCATTTT. This encodes CASTSPGGLSQHF.

This clone is termed medium-sized. The chain uses TRBV30 and TRBJ2-7; TRBD1 matches 7 bases. Germline CDR1 and CDR2: GTSNPN and SVGIG (reference sequence). Unmatched junction bases numbered 10, after V lost 4 bases and J lost 7 bases. This CDR3 has 13 amino acids. The CDR3 nucleotides read TGTGCCTGGAACAGGGGTTCGCTTGGGGAGCAGTACTTC. The encoded protein is CAWNRGSLGEQYF.

In this sample, this clone turned up a few times. This chain links TRBV10-3 with TRBJ2-3; 8 nucleotides agree with TRBD2. V was pared by 6 bases and J by 4 bases, with 6 bases of the junction left unmatched. Germline CDR1 and CDR2: ENHRY and SYGVKD. The CDR3 runs to 14 residues. The CDR3 bases are TGTGCCATCAGAAGGGGACTAGAGGCAGATACGCAGTATTTT. Translating it yields CAIRRGLEADTQYF.

This clone was found a few times. The chain joins TRBV19 to TRBJ2-4; 9 bases match TRBD1. Germline lookup yields CDR1 LNHDA and CDR2 SQIVND (reference sequence). Losses at the gene ends were 5 bases for V and 8 bases for J; bases not matched to a gene: 7. CDR3 size: 14 residues. The CDR3 DNA sequence: TGTGCCAGTAGTGTGGGACAGGGCCGGGACATTCAGTACTTC. Its protein product is CASSVGQGRDIQYF.

The chain links TRBV27 to TRBJ1-2, with TRBD1 as a possible D gene (5 bases). The germline gives CDR1 MNHEY, CDR2 SMNVEV (reference sequence). Trimming took 8 bases from V and 5 from J, leaving 18 bases between them. The CDR3 spans 14 residues. CDR3 coding DNA: TGTGCCAGCGGAACCCAGGGATCTGGTTATGGCTACACCTTC. Amino acids: CASGTQGSGYGYTF.

The chain is built from TRBV5-1 and TRBJ2-2; D remains unclear. Trimming pared 3 bases from V and 4 bases from J, leaving 7 bases between. In germline, CDR1 is SGHRS, CDR2 YFSETQ. The CDR3 is 13 residues long. The CDR3 sequence: CASSSQATGELFF. In nucleotides, the CDR3 is TGCGCCAGCAGCTCCCAAGCCACCGGGGAGCTGTTTTTT.

This clone was detected once. The rearrangement uses TRBV29-1 and TRBJ2-7; 7 positions match TRBD1. Looked up from germline, CDR1 is SQVTM and CDR2 is ANQGSEA. The CDR3 extends over 14 amino acids. Trimming at V came to 3 bases and at J to 2 bases, leaving 7 bases not matched to a gene. Here the CDR3 reads CSVEAPGTAYEQYF. The CDR3 bases are TGCAGCGTTGAGGCGCCCGGGACAGCCTACGAGCAGTACTTC.

Within the sample, this clone is medium-sized. This chain joins TRBV10-3 and TRBJ2-3, with 12 positions matching TRBD2. Germline V gene sequence: CDR1 ENHRY, CDR2 SYGVKD. The CDR3 has 16 amino acids. J was trimmed by 4 bases and V by 4 bases; bases with no gene match: 6. CDR3 in amino acids: CAISGAPSGGADTQYF. The CDR3 DNA sequence: TGTGCCATCAGTGGGGCCCCTAGCGGGGGGGCAGATACGCAGTATTTT.

This clone occurred once. This chain connects TRBV5-1 to TRBJ2-7; TRBD1 agrees at 7 bases. Germline CDR1 is SGHRS and CDR2 is YFSETQ. This CDR3 region has 14 residues. J lost 5 bases, V lost 1 base, and 6 bases had no gene match. CDR3 sequence: CASSLSQGSHEQYF. The CDR3 nucleotides read TGCGCCAGCAGCTTGTCACAGGGGTCCCACGAGCAGTACTTC.

A few counts support this clone. The genes are TRBV7-9 and TRBJ2-7, with 9 positions matching TRBD2. Germline values: CDR1 SEHNR, CDR2 FQNEAQ (reference sequence). J gave up 3 bases and V 5 bases, and 5 bases lay outside the gene matches. CDR3 size: 14 residues. The CDR3 is CASSRSGGFYEQYF. The CDR3 DNA sequence: TGTGCCAGCAGCCGGAGCGGGGGGTTCTACGAGCAGTACTTC.

This clone has only a few counts. This rearrangement joins TRBV6-5 to TRBJ2-7; 10 bases are a match to TRBD1. The germline gives CDR1 MNHEY, CDR2 SVGAGI. Germline trimming cut 6 bases from V and 2 bases from J; bases unmatched to any gene: 7. There are 15 residues in the CDR3. In DNA form, the CDR3 reads TGTGCCAGCAGGCCTGGGACAGGGGCCACCTACGAGCAGTACTTC. Protein product: CASRPGTGATYEQYF.

This clone was detected only once. This chain uses TRBV9 with TRBJ2-4; D is perhaps TRBD2 (5 bases). Germline V gives CDR1 SGDLS, CDR2 YYNGEE. The length of the CDR3 is 13 residues. The V and J ends lost 0 bases and 8 bases respectively, with 9 bases between them. The CDR3 is CASSVDFGDIQYF. CDR3 in DNA: TGTGCCAGCAGCGTAGACTTCGGGGACATTCAGTACTTC.

The chain has TRBV6-1 and TRBJ2-2; TRBD1 matches 7 bases. Germline assignment: CDR1 MNHNS and CDR2 SASEGT. This CDR3 comprises 13 residues. V lost 6 bases to trimming and J lost 6 bases; unmatched junction nucleotides: 4. Here the CDR3 DNA reads TGTGCCAGCAGAGAGACAGGGCCCGGGGAGCTGTTTTTT. Its protein product is CASRETGPGELFF.

Ten or more counts support this clone. J is TRBJ2-1 and V is TRBV4-2; D tentatively reads TRBD1 or TRBD2 (5 bases each). Germline assignment: CDR1 LGHNA and CDR2 YNFKEQ. V gave up 2 bases and J gave up 2 bases, with 10 bases separating them. The CDR3 runs to 15 residues. The DNA of the CDR3 is TGTGCCAGCAGCCAACCGGGGCTAACCTACAATGAGCAGTTCTTC. It is translated as CASSQPGLTYNEQFF.

The chain employs TRBV6-5 and TRBJ1-1; possibly TRBD1 for D (5 bases). Germline V gives CDR1 MNHEY, CDR2 SVGAGI. The CDR3 covers 13 residues. The V and J ends lost 3 bases and 8 bases respectively, with 13 bases between them. CDR3 nucleotides: TGTGCCAGCAGTTATCCTCAGGGAGGGGAAGCTTTCTTT. This sequence encodes CASSYPQGGEAFF.

The CDR3 spells CASSMTGDQPQHF. The CDR3 DNA reads TGTGCCAGCAGCATGACAGGGGATCAGCCCCAGCATTTT. The chain is built from TRBV6-1 and TRBJ1-5; TRBD1 agrees at 8 bases. Germline V lookup: CDR1 MNHNS, CDR2 SASEGT. With V trimmed by 6 bases and J by 5 bases, 3 bases remained unmatched. The CDR3 contains 13 residues.

The chain joins TRBV6-5 to TRBJ1-5; TRBD1 matches 7 bases. Germline V CDR1 and CDR2: MNHEY, SVGAGI. J was trimmed by 3 bases and V by 6 bases; bases with no gene match: 8. This CDR3 has 15 residues. As DNA, the CDR3 is TGTGCCAGCAGCGGACAGGTACTTAACAATCAGCCCCAGCATTTT. It translates to CASSGQVLNNQPQHF.

This clone has a handful of counts. V usage is TRBV5-1 and J usage is TRBJ2-5; no reliable D call. CDR1 is SGHRS, CDR2 YFSETQ, per germline. The CDR3 totals 12 residues. V gave up 0 bases and J gave up 4 bases, with 4 bases separating them. This chain's CDR3 is CASSLGLETQYF. The CDR3 DNA reads as TGCGCCAGCAGCTTGGGGTTAGAGACCCAGTACTTC.

The chain carries TRBV11-2 and TRBJ1-1, with a weak D call TRBD1 (6 bases). The V end lost 5 bases, the J end lost 0 bases, and 10 bases lay between the germline ends. The CDR3 extends over 14 amino acids. Germline V gives CDR1 SGHAT, CDR2 FQNNGV. This CDR3 is CASSQGILNTEAFF. The DNA for the CDR3 is TGTGCCAGCAGCCAGGGGATTCTGAACACTGAAGCTTTCTTT.